The source of this T cell receptor (beta chain) is a study of blood T cells in healthy people across ages. A second PCR of about 6 to 11 cycles used a sample-barcoded 5' primer and a J-beta primer mix. TCRdb re-called the 5' RACE reads through MiXCR, storing one row per CDR3 protein. The data hold 500,000 to 550,000 distinct CDR3 sequences, with 24% observed a single time. In germline, CDR1 is SGDLS, CDR2 YYNGEE. This CDR3 contains 18 residues. J gave up 4 bases and V 4 bases, and 16 bases lay outside the gene matches. These data also featured in a second study, about T cells of mothers and their children.

Source material: blood. This TCR was sampled from a boy aged 5 to 17 in good health. The rearrangement uses TRBV9 and TRBJ2-2; 7 bases fit TRBD2. The CDR3 reads CASSTREWGEGSTGELFF. The CDR3 DNA reads TGTGCCAGCAGCACCCGCGAGTGGGGGGAGGGGAGCACCGGGGAGCTGTTTTTT.